This TCR beta chain was captured by sequencing in a study of CD8 T cells in Susac syndrome. The overall study: Patients with Susac syndrome were, at the time of blood collection, therapy-naive, maintained on corticosteroids, or maintained on intravenous immunoglobulin alone. Study findings and constraints: In Susac syndrome, the CD4+ T cell repertoires did not show clonal expansion.

Regarding this clonotype: The antigen is undetermined.

The authors sequenced TCR beta from blood CD8+ and CD4+ T cells. Roughly 0.45 to 1 ug RNA was reverse transcribed with random hexamers. immunoSEQ multiplex PCR amplified TCR beta CDR3 across 54 Vbeta, 13 Jbeta. TCRdb passed the immunoSEQ multiplex PCR reads through MiXCR, listing each CDR3 protein once. The table has about 140,000 distinct CDR3 sequences, 95% seen once. This CDR3 has 16 residues. Per germline, CDR1 MGHRA and CDR2 YSYEKL. With 1 base removed from V and 2 bases from J, the gap between germline ends came to 12 bases. Material: CD4+ T cells from PBMCs. The TCR was taken from a human donor with Susac syndrome. The rearrangement uses TRBV4-1 and TRBJ1-5; D gene uncertain. In nucleotides, the CDR3 is TGCGCCAGCAGCCAAGCCCCCAACCTAGGCAATCAGCCCCAGCATTTT. Its translation: CASSQAPNLGNQPQHF.